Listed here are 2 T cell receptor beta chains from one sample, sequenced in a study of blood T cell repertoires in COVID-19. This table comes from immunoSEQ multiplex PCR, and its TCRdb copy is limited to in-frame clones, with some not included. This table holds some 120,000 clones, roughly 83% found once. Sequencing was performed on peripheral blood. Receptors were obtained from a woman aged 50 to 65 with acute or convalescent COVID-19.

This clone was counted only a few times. The CDR3 loop reads CASSIGQNYNSPLHF. The CDR3, as DNA: TGTGCCAGCAGCATAGGACAGAATTATAATTCACCCCTCCACTTT. This chain connects TRBV5-8 to TRBJ1-6; D is possibly TRBD1 (6 bases). The CDR3 has 15 residues. CDR1 and CDR2 from the germline V gene are SGHTS and YDEGEE. The germline V and J ends were trimmed by 4 bases and 4 bases, with 12 bases remaining between them.

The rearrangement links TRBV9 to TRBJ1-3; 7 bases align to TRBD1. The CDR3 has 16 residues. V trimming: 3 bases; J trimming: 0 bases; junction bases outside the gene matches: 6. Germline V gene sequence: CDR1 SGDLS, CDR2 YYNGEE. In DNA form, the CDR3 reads TGTGCCAGCAGCGAGGGGGCACCAGGCTCTGGAAACACCATATATTTT. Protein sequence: CASSEGAPGSGNTIYF.